This TCR beta chain came from a study of T cell responses to AZD1222 COVID-19 vaccine. Study-wide findings and caveats: White British people made up most donors, females outnumbered males, and clonal diversity was possibly underestimated. Per reports, nearly half of all spike-specific TCRs target regions that are unmutated in variants.

The protocol was immunoSEQ multiplex PCR, while the TCRdb copy is restricted to in-frame clones and leaves out a portion. The sample lists 85,000 or so clones, roughly 86% occurring once. Germline V CDR1 and CDR2: SNHLY, FYNNEI. The CDR3 is 11 residues long. V was cut by 5 bases and J by 7 bases, with 9 bases left in between. On this clone: Its antigen remains unknown.

The V gene is TRBV2, the J gene TRBJ2-7, with D hard to call. This material consisted of peripheral blood, taken 28 days after the second AZD1222 dose. The sequence came from an adult who received the AZD1222 COVID-19 vaccine. The CDR3 DNA follows: TGTGCCAGCAGTCCCTACCTAGAGCAGTACTTC. Amino acids: CASSPYLEQYF.